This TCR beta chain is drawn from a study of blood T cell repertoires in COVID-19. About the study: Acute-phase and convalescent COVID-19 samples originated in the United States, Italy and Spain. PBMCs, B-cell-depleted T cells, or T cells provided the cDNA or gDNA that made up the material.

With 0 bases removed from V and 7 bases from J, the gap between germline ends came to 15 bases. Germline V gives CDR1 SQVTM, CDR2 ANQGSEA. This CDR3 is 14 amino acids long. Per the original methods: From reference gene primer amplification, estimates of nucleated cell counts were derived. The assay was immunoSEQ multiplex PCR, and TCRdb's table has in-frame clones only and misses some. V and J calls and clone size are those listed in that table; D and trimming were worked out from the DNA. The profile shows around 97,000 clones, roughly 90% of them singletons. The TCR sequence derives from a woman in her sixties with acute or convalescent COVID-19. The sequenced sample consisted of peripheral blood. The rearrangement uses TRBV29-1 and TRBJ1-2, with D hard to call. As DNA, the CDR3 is TGCAGCGTTGAAGATCGCAGGATCAGTCGTGGCTACACCTTC. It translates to CSVEDRRISRGYTF.